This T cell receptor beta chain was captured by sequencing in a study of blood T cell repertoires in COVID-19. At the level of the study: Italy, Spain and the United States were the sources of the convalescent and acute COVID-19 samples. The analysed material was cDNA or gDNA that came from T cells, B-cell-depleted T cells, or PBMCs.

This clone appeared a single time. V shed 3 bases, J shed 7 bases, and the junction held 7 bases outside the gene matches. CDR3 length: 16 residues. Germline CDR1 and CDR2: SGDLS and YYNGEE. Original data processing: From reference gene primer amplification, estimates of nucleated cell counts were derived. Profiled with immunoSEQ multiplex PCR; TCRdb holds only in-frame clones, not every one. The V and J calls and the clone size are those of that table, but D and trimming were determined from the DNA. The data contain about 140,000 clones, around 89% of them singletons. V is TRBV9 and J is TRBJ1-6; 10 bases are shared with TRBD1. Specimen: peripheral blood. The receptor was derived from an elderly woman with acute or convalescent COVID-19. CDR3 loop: CASSERDRGRNSPLHF. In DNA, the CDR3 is TGTGCCAGCAGCGAGAGGGACAGGGGCCGGAATTCACCCCTCCACTTT.